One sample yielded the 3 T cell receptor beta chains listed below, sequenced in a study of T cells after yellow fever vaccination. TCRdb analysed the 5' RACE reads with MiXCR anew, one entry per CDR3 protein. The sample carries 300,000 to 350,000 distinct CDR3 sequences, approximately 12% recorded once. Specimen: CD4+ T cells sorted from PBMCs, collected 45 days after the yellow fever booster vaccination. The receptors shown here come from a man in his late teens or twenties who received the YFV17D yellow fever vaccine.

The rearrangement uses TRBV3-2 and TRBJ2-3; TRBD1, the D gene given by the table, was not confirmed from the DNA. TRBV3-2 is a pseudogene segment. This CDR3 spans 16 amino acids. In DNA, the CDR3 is TGTGCCAGCAGCCAAGTCCAAGGGGGGGGCACAGATACGCAGTATTTT. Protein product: CASSQVQGGGTDTQYF.

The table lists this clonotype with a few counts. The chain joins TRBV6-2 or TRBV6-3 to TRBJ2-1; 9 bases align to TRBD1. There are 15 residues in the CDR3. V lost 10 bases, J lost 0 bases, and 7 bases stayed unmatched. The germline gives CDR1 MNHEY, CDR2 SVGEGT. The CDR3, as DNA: TGTGCCACACACGTGACAGGGGGCTCCTACAATGAGCAGTTCTTC. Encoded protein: CATHVTGGSYNEQFF.

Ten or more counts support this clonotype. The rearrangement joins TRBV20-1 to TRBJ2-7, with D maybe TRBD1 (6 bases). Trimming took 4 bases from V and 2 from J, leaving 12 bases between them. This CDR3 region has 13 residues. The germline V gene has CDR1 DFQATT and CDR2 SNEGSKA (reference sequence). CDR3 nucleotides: TGCAGTGCTATGACAGGCCATGCCTACGAGCAGTACGTC. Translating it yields CSAMTGHAYEQYV.